The rows below give T cell receptor beta chains drawn from one sample of a study of shared clonotypes between healthy human individuals. Generated by immunoSEQ multiplex PCR, the TCRdb table keeps only in-frame clones and is missing some. The sample records nearly 750,000 clones, 55% to 75% being singletons. Sequencing input: memory CD4+ T cells sorted from blood. The receptor source for this set is a woman aged 25 to 45 in good health. Both conserved end residues are part of each CDR3. A D gene is named only where the DNA matches it firmly. Clone size is given for some rows only: seen once, a few or many times, or a class if the clone is expanded.

.,TRBV7-2,.,15,TRBJ2-1,TGTGCCAGCAGCTTAGTGTCGTTAACCTACAATGAGCAGTTCTTC,CASSLVSLTYNEQFF
few,TRBV7-8,.,17,TRBJ1-2,TGTGCCAGCAGCTTAGCTCCAGGGTACCCTTCTGACTATGGCTACACCTTC,CASSLAPGYPSDYGYTF
.,TRBV5-1,.,16,TRBJ2-6,TGCGCCAGCAGCTTGGTTGGGGTCTCTGGGGCCAACGTCCTGACTTTC,CASSLVGVSGANVLTF
.,TRBV28,TRBD1,15,TRBJ1-1,TGTGCCAGCAGATTGAGCGGGACAGGGGGCACTGAAGCTTTCTTT,CASRLSGTGGTEAFF
.,TRBV11-2,.,16,TRBJ2-1,TGTGCCAGCAGGCCCCCTGGTACGGGGAAATACAATGAGCAGTTCTTC,CASRPPGTGKYNEQFF
.,TRBV19,.,15,TRBJ1-1,TGTGCCTCAAAGGGCAGAGGGGCTGGGAACACTGAAGCTTTCTTT,CASKGRGAGNTEAFF
.,TRBV11-2,.,12,TRBJ2-7,TGTGCCAGCAGCTTAACCGGAGACGAGCAGTACTTC,CASSLTGDEQYF
.,TRBV6-1,.,15,TRBJ2-7,TGTGCCAGCAGTGAAGCGTGGCGGAAAGGGTACGAGCAGTACTTC,CASSEAWRKGYEQYF
.,TRBV10-3,.,12,TRBJ2-3,TGTGCCATCAGTGAGCAGGCAGATACGCAGTATTTT,CAISEQADTQYF
.,TRBV10-2,TRBD1,14,TRBJ2-2,TGCGCCAGCCTGCCGGGACAGGGGATCGGGGAGCTGTTTTTT,CASLPGQGIGELFF
many,TRBV6-1,.,13,TRBJ1-5,TGTGCCAGCAGTGCAGGTCGCCTGGAGCCCCAGCATTTT,CASSAGRLEPQHF
.,TRBV25-1,TRBD1,15,TRBJ2-1,TGTGCCAGCAGGGGACAGGTAGACTCCTACAATGAGCAGTTCTTC,CASRGQVDSYNEQFF
.,TRBV4-1,.,17,TRBJ2-2,TGCGCCAGCAGCCAAACAATTGACAGCGCGAACACCGGGGAGCTGTTTTTT,CASSQTIDSANTGELFF
.,TRBV2,TRBD2,13,TRBJ2-1,TGTGCCAGCAGGCTAGCGGCCTACAATGAGCAGTTCTTC,CASRLAAYNEQFF
.,TRBV4-1,.,15,TRBJ1-1,TGCGCCAGCAGCCAAGAGTGGCAACTGAACACTGAAGCTTTCTTT,CASSQEWQLNTEAFF
many,TRBV2,.,15,TRBJ2-7,TGTGCCAGCCCTGAGACCGGGACTTCGACCGGCGAGCAGTACTTC,CASPETGTSTGEQYF
.,TRBV19,.,14,TRBJ1-2,TGTGCCAGTAGCAGGCGGGGCCAGGTGGATGGCTACACCTTC,CASSRRGQVDGYTF
once,TRBV5-4,.,14,TRBJ1-5,TGTGCCAGCAGCAAAGAATATAGCAATCAGCCCCAGCATTTT,CASSKEYSNQPQHF
.,TRBV7-9,.,15,TRBJ1-4,TGTGCCAGCAGCTTACAGGGGTGGGATAATGAAAAACTGTTTTTT,CASSLQGWDNEKLFF
.,TRBV19,TRBD2,17,TRBJ2-1,TGTGCCAGTAGTAATCTAGCGGGAGTAGACTCCTACAATGAGCAGTTCTTC,CASSNLAGVDSYNEQFF
few,TRBV4-2,.,14,TRBJ2-3,TGTGCCAGCAGCTACCGTACTAACACAGATACGCAGTATTTT,CASSYRTNTDTQYF
.,TRBV7-3,TRBD1,15,TRBJ1-2,TGTGCCAGCAGCTCAGACCCCTCGGGACAGTTGGACTACACCTTC,CASSSDPSGQLDYTF
many,TRBV7-2,TRBD2,14,TRBJ2-1,TGTGCCAGCAGCTTACCGACTAGCGACAATGAGCAGTTCTTC,CASSLPTSDNEQFF
.,TRBV5-3,TRBD2,21,TRBJ2-7,TGTGCCAGAAGCACCAGAACGTCACTAGCGGGAGGGACCAGGGGGACCTACGAGCAGTACTTC,CARSTRTSLAGGTRGTYEQYF
.,TRBV18,.,16,TRBJ2-7,TGTGCCAGCTCACCACGGGGACAGACTAGGCCCTACGAGCAGTACTTC,CASSPRGQTRPYEQYF
.,TRBV28,.,13,TRBJ1-5,TGTGCCAGCAGTTTTCCCTCCAATCAGCCCCAGCATTTT,CASSFPSNQPQHF
.,TRBV6-5,TRBD1,15,TRBJ1-5,TGTGCCAGCAGTGCAGGACAGGTTAAGAATCAGCCCCAGCATTTT,CASSAGQVKNQPQHF
.,TRBV2,.,15,TRBJ2-7,TGTGCCAGCACCTCGAGGGGGGCCCGAAGCGGCGAGCAGTACTTC,CASTSRGARSGEQYF
.,TRBV5-1,.,12,TRBJ2-5,TGCGCCAGCAGCCTGCCCCAAGAGACCCAGTACTTC,CASSLPQETQYF
.,TRBV6-5,.,15,TRBJ1-2,TGTGCCAGCAGTTACTCAAGACAGGCCCCGACGGGCTACACCTTC,CASSYSRQAPTGYTF
.,TRBV15,.,13,TRBJ1-2,TGTGCCACCAGCAGAGCTGAACAGATGCGCTATACCTTC,CATSRAEQMRYTF
.,TRBV7-3,TRBD1,12,TRBJ2-1,TGTGCCAGCAGCCCAACAGGGGCTGAGCAGTTCTTC,CASSPTGAEQFF